This note documents a single TCR beta chain sequence. TCRdb's copy holds only in-frame clones and misses some; the assay was immunoSEQ multiplex PCR. The data hold some 270,000 clones, with about 89% observed a single time. This entry is derived from a study of blood T cell repertoires in COVID-19. About the study: PBMCs, B-cell-depleted T cells, or T cells were the source of the cDNA or gDNA that made up the material.

Sequencing was carried out using peripheral blood. This TCR came from a man aged 40-49 years with active or convalescent COVID-19.

The CDR3 protein is CASSFGTDRGNEKLFF. The CDR3 coding sequence is TGTGCCAGTAGTTTCGGGACGGACAGGGGAAATGAAAAACTGTTTTTT. This sequence joins TRBV19 and TRBJ1-4; 9 bases line up with TRBD1. CDR1 is LNHDA, CDR2 SQIVND, per germline (reference sequence). The CDR3 consists of 16 residues. With V trimmed by 5 bases and J by 5 bases, 9 bases remained unmatched. The variable domain in full, completed from reference TRBV19 and TRBJ1-4, reads DGGITQSPKYLFRKEGQNVTLSCEQNLNHDAMYWYRQDPGQGLRLIYYSQIVNDFQKGDIAEGYSVSREKKESFPLTVTSAQKNPTAFYLCASSFGTDRGNEKLFFGSGTQLSVL.